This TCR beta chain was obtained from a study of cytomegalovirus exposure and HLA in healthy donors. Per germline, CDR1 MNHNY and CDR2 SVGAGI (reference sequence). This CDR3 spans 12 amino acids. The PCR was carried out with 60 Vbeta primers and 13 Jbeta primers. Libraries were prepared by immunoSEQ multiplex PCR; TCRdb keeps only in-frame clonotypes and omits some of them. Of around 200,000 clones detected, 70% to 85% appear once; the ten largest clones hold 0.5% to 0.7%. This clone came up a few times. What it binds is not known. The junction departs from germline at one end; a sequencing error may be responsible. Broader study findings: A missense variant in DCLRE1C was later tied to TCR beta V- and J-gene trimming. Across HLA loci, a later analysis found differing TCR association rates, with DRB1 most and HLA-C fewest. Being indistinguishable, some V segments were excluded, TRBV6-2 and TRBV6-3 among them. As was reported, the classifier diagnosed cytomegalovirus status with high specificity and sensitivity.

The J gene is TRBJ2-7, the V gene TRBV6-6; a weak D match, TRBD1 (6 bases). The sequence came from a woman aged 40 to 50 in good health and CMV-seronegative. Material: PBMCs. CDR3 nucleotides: TGTGCCAGCAGTTATTCAGGGGATATCCCCCAATTC. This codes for CASSYSGDIPQF.